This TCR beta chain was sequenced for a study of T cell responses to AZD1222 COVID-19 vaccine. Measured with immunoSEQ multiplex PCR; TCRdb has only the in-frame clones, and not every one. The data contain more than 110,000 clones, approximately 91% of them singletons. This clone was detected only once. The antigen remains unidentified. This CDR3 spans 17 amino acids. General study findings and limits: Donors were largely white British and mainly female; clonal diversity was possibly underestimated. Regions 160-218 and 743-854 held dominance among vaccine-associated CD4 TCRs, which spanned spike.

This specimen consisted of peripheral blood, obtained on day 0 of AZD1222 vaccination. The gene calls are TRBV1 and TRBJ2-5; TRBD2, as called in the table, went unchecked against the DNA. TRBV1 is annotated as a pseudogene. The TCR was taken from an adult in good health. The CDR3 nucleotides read TGCACCAGCAGCCAAGGGGAGGGACTAGCGGCCCAAGAGACCCAGTACTTC. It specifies CTSSQGEGLAAQETQYF.